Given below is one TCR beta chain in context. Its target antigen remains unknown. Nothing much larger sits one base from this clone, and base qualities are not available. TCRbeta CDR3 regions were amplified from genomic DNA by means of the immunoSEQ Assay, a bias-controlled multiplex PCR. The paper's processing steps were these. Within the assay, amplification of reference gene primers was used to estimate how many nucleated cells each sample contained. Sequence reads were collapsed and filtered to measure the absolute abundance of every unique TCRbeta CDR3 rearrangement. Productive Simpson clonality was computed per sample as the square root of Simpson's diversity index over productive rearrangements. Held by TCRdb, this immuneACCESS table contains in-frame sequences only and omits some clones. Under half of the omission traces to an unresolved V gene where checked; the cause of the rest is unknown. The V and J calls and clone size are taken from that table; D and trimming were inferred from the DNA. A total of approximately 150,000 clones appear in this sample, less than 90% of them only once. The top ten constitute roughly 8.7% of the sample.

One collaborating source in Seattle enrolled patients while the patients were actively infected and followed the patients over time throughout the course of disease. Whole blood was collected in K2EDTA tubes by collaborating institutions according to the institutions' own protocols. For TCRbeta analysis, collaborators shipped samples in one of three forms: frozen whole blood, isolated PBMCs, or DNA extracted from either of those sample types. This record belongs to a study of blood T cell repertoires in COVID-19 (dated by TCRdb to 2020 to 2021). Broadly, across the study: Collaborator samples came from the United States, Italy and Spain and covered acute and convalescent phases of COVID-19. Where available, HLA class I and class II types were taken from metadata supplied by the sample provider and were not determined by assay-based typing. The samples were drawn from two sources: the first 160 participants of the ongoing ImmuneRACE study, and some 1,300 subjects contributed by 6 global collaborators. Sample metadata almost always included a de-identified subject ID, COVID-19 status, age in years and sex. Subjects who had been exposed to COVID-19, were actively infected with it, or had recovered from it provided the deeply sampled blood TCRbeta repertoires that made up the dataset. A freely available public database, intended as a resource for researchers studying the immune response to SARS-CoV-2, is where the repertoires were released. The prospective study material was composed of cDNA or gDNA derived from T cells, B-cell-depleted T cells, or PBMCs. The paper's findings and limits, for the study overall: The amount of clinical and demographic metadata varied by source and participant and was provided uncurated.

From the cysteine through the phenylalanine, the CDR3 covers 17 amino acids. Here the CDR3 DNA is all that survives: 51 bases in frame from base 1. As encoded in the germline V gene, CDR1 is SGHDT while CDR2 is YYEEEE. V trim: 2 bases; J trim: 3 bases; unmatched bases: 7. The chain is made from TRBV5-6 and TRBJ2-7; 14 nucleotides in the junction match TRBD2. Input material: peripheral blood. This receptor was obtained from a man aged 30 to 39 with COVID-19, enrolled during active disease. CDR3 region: CASSFETGLAGGYEQYF. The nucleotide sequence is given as TGTGCCAGCAGCTTCGAAACCGGACTAGCGGGAGGCTACGAGCAGTACTTC.